This record looks at one T cell receptor (beta chain) sequence and its context. This sample stems from a study of T cell repertoires in cytomegalovirus infection. TCRdb reprocessed the reads with MiXCR, giving one entry per CDR3 protein. The table includes some 180,000 distinct CDR3 sequences, approximately 19% detected once. The junction had 8 bases not matched to a gene; V was cut back by 4 bases and J by 8 bases. Germline CDR1 SGHNT, CDR2 YYREEE (reference sequence). This CDR3 has 15 amino acids. This sequence originates from a human donor in good health (CMV status not recorded). Some clones in this sample may be carry-over from other donors' samples. The sequenced material came from PBMCs. This chain uses TRBV5-4 with TRBJ2-1, with TRBD1 identical over 11 bases. Here the CDR3 reads CASSGQGAERDEQFF. The CDR3 nucleotides read TGTGCCAGCAGCGGACAGGGGGCGGAGAGGGATGAGCAGTTCTTC.